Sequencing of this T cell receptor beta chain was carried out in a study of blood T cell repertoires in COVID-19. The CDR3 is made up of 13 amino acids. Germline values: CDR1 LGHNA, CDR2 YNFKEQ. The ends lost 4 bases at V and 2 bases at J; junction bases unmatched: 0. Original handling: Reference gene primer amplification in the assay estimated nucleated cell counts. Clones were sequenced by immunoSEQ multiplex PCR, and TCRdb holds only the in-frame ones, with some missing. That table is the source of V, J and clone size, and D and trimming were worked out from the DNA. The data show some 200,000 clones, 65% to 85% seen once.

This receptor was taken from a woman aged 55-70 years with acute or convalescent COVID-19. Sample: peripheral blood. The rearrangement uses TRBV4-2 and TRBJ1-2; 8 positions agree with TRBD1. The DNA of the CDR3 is TGTGCCAGCAGCCGGGACAGGAACTATGGCTACACCTTC. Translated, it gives CASSRDRNYGYTF.